Detailed here is one TCR beta chain. These data originate in a study of blood T cell repertoires in COVID-19. Clones were read by immunoSEQ multiplex PCR, and TCRdb kept only the in-frame ones, dropping some. The table lists more than 85,000 clones, 80% to 90% of them singletons. CDR1 SEHNR and CDR2 FQNEAQ come from the germline V gene (reference sequence). This CDR3 region has 15 residues. Deletions cut 2 bases from V and 1 base from J, with 11 bases between. The source is a human donor with COVID-19, enrolled during active disease. The donor label of this sample is uncertain. Sample: peripheral blood. This chain joins TRBV7-9 and TRBJ1-1, with D possibly matching TRBD1 (5 bases). The CDR3 is CASSLRAQGNTEAFF. The DNA of the CDR3 is TGTGCCAGCAGCTTAAGGGCGCAGGGGAACACTGAAGCTTTCTTT.